The entry below describes one T cell receptor (beta chain). Other DNA variants within this sample encode the same CDR3. The germline CDR1 and CDR2 sequences are SQVTM and ANQGSEA. The CDR3 is 12 amino acids. V lost 4 bases, J lost 0 bases, and 3 bases lay in between. The data originate from a study of cytomegalovirus exposure and HLA in healthy donors. Sequenced by immunoSEQ multiplex PCR; TCRdb stores in-frame clones only, minus some. The sample has 200,000 to 250,000 clones; more than 75% are singletons. This chain connects TRBV29-1 to TRBJ2-2, with D unresolved. This sequence was found in a woman between 18 and 29 years old in good health and CMV-seropositive. The sequenced sample was PBMCs. CDR3 DNA sequence: TGCAGCGTTGGCGCGAACACCGGGGAGCTGTTTTTT. Translation: CSVGANTGELFF.